The 6 T cell receptor beta chains presented below share a single source sample, sequenced in a study of graft-versus-host responses after intestinal transplantation. Produced via immunoSEQ multiplex PCR; TCRdb's table is partial and in-frame only. This sample carries 15,000 to 20,000 clones, roughly 33% of them seen once, and the ten largest clones take roughly 2%. This specimen was alloreactive CD4+ T cells from a mixed lymphocyte reaction culture, taken before transplantation. Subset: CFSE-low proliferating T cells sorted from roughly 6-day pre-transplant mixed lymphocyte reaction (GvH or HvG direction). These receptors all stem from a human patient who was an organ donor for intestinal transplantation.

This clone was recorded a few times. The chain combines TRBV28 with TRBJ2-1; a possible D gene is TRBD2 (5 bases). The V gene's germline CDR1 is MDHEN and CDR2 SYDVKM. The CDR3 is made up of 17 amino acids. Trimming removed 5 bases from V and 0 bases from J, with 17 bases in between. CDR3 loop: CASSLDLGRGSYNEQFF. CDR3 DNA: TGTGCCAGCAGTCTCGACTTGGGGAGAGGCTCCTACAATGAGCAGTTCTTC.

This clone was counted only a few times. The chain couples TRBV4-2 to TRBJ2-3; TRBD2 matches 11 bases. Germline V gene lookup returns CDR1 LGHNA and CDR2 YNFKEQ. The CDR3 totals 16 residues. Trimming at V came to 5 bases and at J to 0 bases, leaving 4 bases not matched to a gene. The CDR3 sequence is CASSARLAGSTDTQYF. The CDR3 bases are TGTGCCAGCAGCGCCAGACTAGCGGGGAGCACAGATACGCAGTATTTT.

The chain joins TRBV28 to TRBJ2-1; 9 nucleotides agree with TRBD2. Germline assignment: CDR1 MDHEN and CDR2 SYDVKM. Germline trimming cut 0 bases from V and 6 bases from J; bases unmatched to any gene: 6. This CDR3 spans 16 amino acids. In nucleotides, the CDR3 is TGTGCCAGCAGTTTATGGGCCAGCGGGAGGTCCAATGAGCAGTTCTTC. Its protein product is CASSLWASGRSNEQFF. The full variable domain, with the rest looked up from reference TRBV28 and TRBJ2-1, is DVKVTQSSRYLVKRTGEKVFLECVQDMDHENMFWYRQDPGLGLRLIYFSYDVKMKEKGDIPEGYSVSREKKERFSLILESASTNQTSMYLCASSLWASGRSNEQFFGPGTRLTVL.

The chain couples TRBV28 to TRBJ2-7, with 10 bases lining up with TRBD1. Germline CDR1 and CDR2: MDHEN and SYDVKM. The CDR3 has 18 residues. J lost 2 bases, V lost 6 bases, and 16 bases had no gene match. As DNA, the CDR3 is TGTGCCAGCAGGACAGGGGGCGCATCCTCAGGTCCAACCTACGAGCAGTACTTC. As protein: CASRTGGASSGPTYEQYF.

CDR3 sequence (DNA): TGCGCCAGCAGCCAAACGGACAGGGTAGGGACAGATACGCAGTATTTT. It encodes CASSQTDRVGTDTQYF. The J gene is TRBJ2-3, the V gene TRBV4-3; 8 bases agree with TRBD1. V lost 2 bases, J lost 3 bases, and 7 bases stayed unmatched. Germline V gene lookup returns CDR1 LGHNA and CDR2 YSLEER. The CDR3 length is 16 residues.

The J gene is TRBJ2-1, the V gene TRBV4-3, with D possibly being TRBD2 (6 bases). The CDR3 is made up of 13 amino acids. V lost 6 bases to trimming and J lost 7 bases, with 13 bases between them. Germline V gene sequence: CDR1 LGHNA, CDR2 YSLEER. The CDR3 coding sequence is TGCGCCAGCAGACAAACCGGAGGGAATGAGCAGTTCTTC. It specifies CASRQTGGNEQFF.